The 7 T cell receptor beta chains presented below share a single source sample, sequenced in a study of blood T cell repertoires in COVID-19. The repertoire was sequenced with immunoSEQ multiplex PCR; TCRdb's copy has only in-frame clones and lacks some. The sample has tens of thousands of clones, approximately 91% seen once. Specimen: peripheral blood. The receptors stem from an older woman with active COVID-19.

The chain recombines TRBV7-2 with TRBJ1-2; D call uncertain. In germline, CDR1 is SGHTA, CDR2 FQGNSA. With 5 bases removed from V and 4 bases from J, the gap between germline ends came to 14 bases. The CDR3 consists of 14 residues. CDR3 in amino acids: CASSVYDLGYGYTF. DNA of the CDR3: TGTGCCAGCAGCGTGTATGACCTAGGCTATGGCTACACCTTC.

The CDR3 sequence: CASTYQGRGREAQYF. CDR3 bases: TGTGCCAGCACCTATCAGGGGAGGGGAAGAGAAGCCCAGTACTTC. The chain carries TRBV2 and TRBJ2-5; a weak D match, TRBD2 (7 bases). The CDR3 extends over 15 amino acids. Germline loops: CDR1 SNHLY, CDR2 FYNNEI. V was trimmed by 7 bases and J by 9 bases, leaving 24 bases between them.

The chain uses TRBV5-1 and TRBJ2-3, with 8 bases that match TRBD1. Per the germline V gene, CDR1 is SGHRS and CDR2 is YFSETQ. Germline trimming cut 3 bases from V and 6 bases from J; bases unmatched to any gene: 15. CDR3 size: 17 residues. CDR3 nucleotide sequence: TGCGCCAGCAGCTCAATTCTCCGGGACAGGCCATCCGATACGCAGTATTTT. This codes for CASSSILRDRPSDTQYF.

The chain links TRBV6-5 to TRBJ2-4; 7 nucleotides align to TRBD2. Germline values: CDR1 MNHEY, CDR2 SVGAGI. The ends lost 5 bases at V and 3 bases at J; junction bases unmatched: 4. CDR3 length equals 14 residues. The CDR3 loop reads CASSPSGGKNIQYF. CDR3 DNA: TGTGCCAGCAGTCCGTCGGGGGGCAAAAACATTCAGTACTTC.

The V gene is TRBV9, the J gene TRBJ2-1; D is ambiguous. V was clipped by 4 bases and J by 2 bases, with 13 bases between them. This CDR3 has 15 amino acids. The germline CDR1 and CDR2 sequences are SGDLS and YYNGEE. CDR3 residues: CASSPSGGTYNEQFF. DNA of the CDR3: TGTGCCAGCAGCCCCTCCGGCGGAACCTACAATGAGCAGTTCTTC.

The genes are TRBV5-4 and TRBJ2-1; a weak D match, TRBD2 (5 bases). The germline V gene encodes CDR1 SGHNT and CDR2 YYREEE (reference sequence). The CDR3 extends over 15 amino acids. V was cut by 0 bases and J by 4 bases, with 11 bases left in between. The CDR3 sequence is CASSLEPSPYNEQFF. CDR3 bases: TGTGCCAGCAGCTTGGAGCCTAGCCCTTACAATGAGCAGTTCTTC.

This sequence joins TRBV28 and TRBJ1-2, with D maybe TRBD1 (6 bases). CDR3 length: 15 residues. The germline V gene has CDR1 MDHEN and CDR2 SYDVKM. V gave up 6 bases and J gave up 8 bases, with 22 bases separating them. The CDR3: CASRISGVSGKGYTF. CDR3 DNA sequence: TGTGCCAGCAGGATATCAGGGGTTTCCGGAAAAGGCTACACCTTC.